The 15 T cell receptor beta chains below all came from one sample that was sequenced in a study of T cell changes during pregnancy in multiple sclerosis. This table comes from immunoSEQ multiplex PCR, and its TCRdb copy is limited to in-frame clones, with some not included. The table includes 50,000 to 75,000 clones, nearly 95% detected once. Sequencing used CD8+ T cells from peripheral blood mononuclear cells, obtained in the third trimester of pregnancy. These TCRs come from a female donor with multiple sclerosis, enrolled in a pregnancy study.

This rearrangement joins TRBV27 to TRBJ2-7, with 8 nucleotides matching TRBD1. Losses at the gene ends were 5 bases for V and 5 bases for J; bases not matched to a gene: 11. The CDR3 contains 15 residues. CDR1 and CDR2 (germline): MNHEY, SMNVEV (reference sequence). The CDR3 DNA reads TGTGCCAGCAGTCCGAAGGACAGGGCTTGGGACGAGCAGTACTTC. This sequence encodes CASSPKDRAWDEQYF.

This rearrangement joins TRBV19 to TRBJ2-5, with TRBD1 identical over 8 bases. Unmatched junction bases numbered 5, after V lost 4 bases and J lost 1 base. CDR3 length: 15 amino acids. The germline V gene has CDR1 LNHDA and CDR2 SQIVND (reference sequence). The chain's CDR3 is CASSKWDRSQETQYF. The CDR3 region has the DNA TGTGCCAGTAGTAAGTGGGACAGGTCCCAAGAGACCCAGTACTTC.

The V call is TRBV2, the J call TRBJ2-1; D unclear. Germline V CDR1 and CDR2: SNHLY, FYNNEI. This CDR3 is built from 15 residues. Between the trimmed V and J ends, which lost 6 bases and 0 bases, there was a span of 12 bases. The DNA for the CDR3 is TGTGCCAGCAGCGCGACACCCAGCTCCTACAATGAGCAGTTCTTC. Protein sequence: CASSATPSSYNEQFF. The whole variable domain, filled in from reference TRBV2 and TRBJ2-1, reads EPEVTQTPSHQVTQMGQEVILRCVPISNHLYFYWYRQILGQKVEFLVSFYNNEISEKSEIFDDQFSVERPDGSNFTLKIRSTKLEDSAMYFCASSATPSSYNEQFFGPGTRLTVL.

V gene TRBV5-6 combines with J gene TRBJ2-7; 9 bases fit TRBD2. The CDR3 loop spans 14 amino acids. Germline V lookup: CDR1 SGHDT, CDR2 YYEEEE. In DNA form, the CDR3 reads TGTGACCGCATACTAGCGGGTGATGAATACGAGCAGTACTTC. Translation gives CDRILAGDEYEQYF.

The genes are TRBV18 and TRBJ1-1; a weak D match, TRBD1 (5 bases). Germline assignment: CDR1 KGHSH and CDR2 LQKENI. V gave up 1 base and J gave up 2 bases, with 8 bases separating them. The CDR3 covers 14 residues. CDR3 in amino acids: CASSPQGTNTEAFF. The CDR3 coding sequence is TGTGCCAGCTCACCACAGGGGACTAACACTGAAGCTTTCTTT.

This clone is a singleton in its sample. The chain joins TRBV7-6 to TRBJ1-4; tentatively, D is TRBD1 (5 bases). Deletions cut 7 bases from V and 4 bases from J, with 10 bases between. Germline V lookup: CDR1 SGHVS, CDR2 FNYEAQ. The CDR3 extends over 13 amino acids. This chain's CDR3 is CASKSGVNEKLFF. The CDR3 nucleotides are TGTGCCAGCAAATCGGGGGTTAATGAAAAACTGTTTTTT.

The chain couples TRBV4-1 to TRBJ2-2; 10 nucleotides line up with TRBD1. The CDR3 length is 15 residues. J gave up 7 bases and V 3 bases, and 5 bases lay outside the gene matches. The V gene's germline CDR1 is MGHRA and CDR2 YSYEKL. The CDR3 sequence: CASSHGQGGIGELFF. The CDR3 DNA reads TGCGCCAGCAGCCACGGACAGGGGGGCATCGGGGAGCTGTTTTTT.

V gene TRBV28 combines with J gene TRBJ1-1, with TRBD1 matching 9 bases. After removal of 5 bases from V and 6 bases from J, the junction contained 13 bases not matched to a gene. Germline CDR1 is MDHEN and CDR2 is SYDVKM. The CDR3 is 16 residues long. The CDR3 loop reads CASSPLPGQGLPEAFF. The DNA for the CDR3 is TGTGCCAGCAGTCCGCTCCCGGGACAGGGTCTGCCTGAAGCTTTCTTT.

Written as DNA, the CDR3 is TGTGCCAGCAGTTTCACTAGCGGTTATGGGACAGATACGCAGTATTTT. Amino acid sequence: CASSFTSGYGTDTQYF. This rearrangement joins TRBV27 to TRBJ2-3, with 8 nucleotides matching TRBD2. V lost 3 bases to trimming and J lost 3 bases; unmatched junction nucleotides: 8. The germline V gene encodes CDR1 MNHEY and CDR2 SMNVEV (reference sequence). The CDR3 consists of 16 residues.

The chain carries TRBV7-6 and TRBJ2-5, with TRBD1 identical over 7 bases. The CDR3 loop spans 13 amino acids. Germline CDR1 and CDR2: SGHVS and FNYEAQ. The trim removed 10 bases at V and 5 bases at J, leaving 10 bases unmatched. The CDR3 sequence: CATATGSGETQYF. The CDR3 DNA sequence: TGTGCCACGGCGACAGGGAGTGGCGAGACCCAGTACTTC.

This chain uses TRBV28 with TRBJ1-2; 9 bases map to TRBD1. V gave up 6 bases and J gave up 6 bases; unmatched junction bases: 5. The V gene's germline CDR1 is MDHEN and CDR2 SYDVKM. The CDR3 spans 13 residues. CDR3 in amino acids: CASRSGTGNGYTF. The CDR3 DNA is TGTGCCAGCAGGTCCGGGACAGGGAATGGCTACACCTTC.

This clone has a single count. The chain recombines TRBV5-1 with TRBJ1-1, with D possibly matching TRBD1 (5 bases). Trimming shortened V by 1 base and J by 0 bases, and 10 bases separated the two germline ends. Per germline, CDR1 SGHRS and CDR2 YFSETQ. This CDR3 comprises 15 residues. The CDR3 is CASSLSPGVNTEAFF. The CDR3 bases are TGCGCCAGCAGCTTGAGTCCGGGGGTGAACACTGAAGCTTTCTTT. The whole variable domain, remainder taken from reference TRBV5-1 and TRBJ1-1, is KAGVTQTPRYLIKTRGQQVTLSCSPISGHRSVSWYQQTPGQGLQFLFEYFSETQRNKGNFPGRFSGRQFSNSRSEMNVSTLELGDSALYLCASSLSPGVNTEAFFGQGTRLTVV.

The V call is TRBV9, the J call TRBJ2-3; a weak D match, TRBD1 (6 bases). The CDR3 runs to 16 residues. Trimming took 1 base from V and 3 from J, leaving 15 bases between them. Per germline, CDR1 SGDLS and CDR2 YYNGEE. The CDR3 sequence: CASSVYDRSRTDTQYF. Here the CDR3 DNA reads TGTGCCAGCAGCGTATACGACAGGTCTCGGACAGATACGCAGTATTTT.

This rearrangement joins TRBV19 to TRBJ2-7; TRBD2 is a possible D gene (6 bases). Deletions cut 5 bases from V and 4 bases from J, with 15 bases between. This CDR3 spans 14 amino acids. The germline V gene encodes CDR1 LNHDA and CDR2 SQIVND (reference sequence). The CDR3 loop reads CASSLQGSGYEQYF. In DNA form, the CDR3 reads TGTGCCAGTAGTCTCCAGGGCAGCGGGTACGAGCAGTACTTC.

The chain carries TRBV6-5 and TRBJ2-3, with no clear D. V was shortened by 2 bases and J by 2 bases, with 5 bases between the two germline ends. CDR3 length: 13 residues. Germline V lookup: CDR1 MNHEY, CDR2 SVGAGI. The CDR3 region is CASSYGPTDTQYF. As DNA, the CDR3 is TGTGCCAGCAGTTACGGGCCCACAGATACGCAGTATTTT.